These 25 T cell receptor beta chains were all obtained from the same sample, sequenced in a study of blood T cell repertoires in COVID-19. Measured with immunoSEQ multiplex PCR; TCRdb has only the in-frame clones, and not every one. There are roughly 150,000 clones in the sample; around 88% occur only once, and around 5% lies in the top ten. The material sequenced was peripheral blood. Every receptor here comes from a human donor in a cohort sampled during active COVID-19.

The chain employs TRBV27 and TRBJ2-6, with D possibly TRBD1 on 5 matching bases. Germline V gives CDR1 MNHEY, CDR2 SMNVEV (reference sequence). With 9 bases removed from V and 0 bases from J, the gap between germline ends came to 18 bases. This CDR3 region has 17 residues. The DNA of the CDR3 is TGTGCCAGTTGCACAGGAGTAAAGTTCTCTGGGGCCAACGTCCTGACTTTC. This codes for CASCTGVKFSGANVLTF. Drawing the rest from reference TRBV27 and TRBJ2-6, the complete variable domain is EAQVTQNPRYLITVTGKKLTVTCSQNMNHEYMSWYRQDPGLGLRQIYYSMNVEVTDKGDVPEGYKVSRKEKRNFPLILESPSPNQTSLYFCASCTGVKFSGANVLTFGAGSRLTVL.

This clone was counted a few times. V is TRBV20-1 and J is TRBJ1-5, with a tentative D call TRBD1 (5 bases). This CDR3 region has 13 residues. Germline V lookup: CDR1 DFQATT, CDR2 SNEGSKA (reference sequence). The V gene lost 3 bases and the J gene lost 3 bases, with 9 bases spanning the gap. The chain's CDR3 is CSASQGTNQPQHF. In nucleotides, the CDR3 is TGCAGTGCTAGTCAGGGCACCAATCAGCCCCAGCATTTT.

DNA for the CDR3: TGTGCCAGCATTCAAACAGGGGGTACAGATACGCAGTATTTT. Encoded protein: CASIQTGGTDTQYF. The chain employs TRBV27 and TRBJ2-3; TRBD1 matches 8 bases. The CDR3 consists of 14 residues. Germline lookup yields CDR1 MNHEY and CDR2 SMNVEV (reference sequence). V trimming: 7 bases; J trimming: 3 bases; junction bases outside the gene matches: 6.

The CDR3, as DNA: TGTGCCAGCAGTTACTTCACCGGGGACTACGAGCAGTACTTC. The encoded protein is CASSYFTGDYEQYF. The chain employs TRBV6-6 and TRBJ2-7; tentative D call: TRBD2 (5 bases). The CDR3 covers 14 residues. Between the trimmed V and J ends, which lost 1 base and 3 bases, there was a span of 10 bases. Looked up from germline, CDR1 is MNHNY and CDR2 is SVGAGI (reference sequence).

The chain couples TRBV3-1 (or the pseudogene TRBV3-2) to TRBJ2-3, with TRBD2 identical over 12 bases. Germline V gives CDR1 LGHDT, CDR2 YNNKEL (reference sequence). V lost 3 bases, J lost 3 bases, and 7 bases stayed unmatched. The CDR3 loop spans 17 amino acids. The CDR3 DNA reads as TGTGCCAGCAGCCACGCCTTGACTAGCGGGGGTACAGATACGCAGTATTTT. This gives the protein CASSHALTSGGTDTQYF.

The J gene is TRBJ2-7, the V gene TRBV6-5; unclear D gene. V lost 4 bases and J lost 6, with 13 bases in between. In germline, CDR1 is MNHEY, CDR2 SVGAGI. The CDR3 consists of 13 residues. The CDR3 region is CASSSRYGSEQYF. CDR3 DNA: TGTGCCAGCAGTTCCCGATATGGTAGCGAGCAGTACTTC.

The gene calls are TRBV9 and TRBJ1-2; a weak D match, TRBD1 (5 bases). This CDR3 has 12 residues. Trimming removed 5 bases at V and 6 bases at J, with 11 bases between. From germline, CDR1 is SGDLS and CDR2 YYNGEE. This CDR3 reads CASSDSFDGYTF. CDR3 DNA: TGTGCCAGCAGTGACAGTTTTGATGGCTACACCTTC.

The chain is built from TRBV6-2 or TRBV6-3 and TRBJ2-6, with 7 bases identical to TRBD1. The CDR3 is 17 amino acids. J gave up 2 bases and V 6 bases, and 10 bases lay outside the gene matches. Per the germline V gene, CDR1 is MNHEY and CDR2 is SVGEGT. For the CDR3, the DNA is TGTGCCAGCAGCAGACAGGGTTCAATGGCTGGGGCCAACGTCCTGACTTTC. Translating it yields CASSRQGSMAGANVLTF.

The V gene is TRBV9, the J gene TRBJ2-7; TRBD2 matches 7 bases. Germline V CDR1 and CDR2: SGDLS, YYNGEE. Losses at the gene ends were 0 bases for V and 0 bases for J; bases not matched to a gene: 3. This CDR3 has 15 residues. DNA of the CDR3: TGTGCCAGCAGCGTAGGGGGGGGGACCTCCTACGAGCAGTACTTC. This codes for CASSVGGGTSYEQYF.

The chain employs TRBV6-1 and TRBJ1-5, with a weak D call TRBD1 (6 bases). Germline V gene lookup returns CDR1 MNHNS and CDR2 SASEGT. The V gene lost 4 bases and the J gene lost 7 bases, with 20 bases spanning the gap. The CDR3 runs to 16 residues. This chain's CDR3 is CASSVPSGASGQPQHF. The CDR3 bases are TGTGCCAGCAGTGTGCCGTCAGGGGCGAGCGGCCAGCCCCAGCATTTT.

The chain recombines TRBV6-6 with TRBJ2-1; D ambiguous. Trimming left V 2 bases short and J 4 bases short, with 6 bases between. The length of the CDR3 is 13 residues. CDR1 and CDR2 (germline): MNHNY, SVGAGI (reference sequence). The CDR3 region has the DNA TGTGCCAGCAGTTACGAGAAGTACAATGAGCAGTTCTTC. This sequence encodes CASSYEKYNEQFF.

The rearrangement links TRBV11-2 to TRBJ2-3, with 10 bases matching TRBD2. CDR3 length equals 15 residues. CDR1 is SGHAT, CDR2 FQNNGV, per germline. The V segment lost 1 base and the J segment 5 bases; nucleotides outside the gene matches: 3. In DNA form, the CDR3 reads TGTGCCAGCAGCTTAGCTAGCGGGAGCGGAGATACGCAGTATTTT. This sequence encodes CASSLASGSGDTQYF.

This clone was detected once. This rearrangement joins TRBV15 to TRBJ1-5; tentative D call: TRBD1 (6 bases). CDR1 and CDR2 (germline): LNHNV, YYDKDF (reference sequence). This CDR3 is built from 15 residues. The V and J ends lost 3 bases and 9 bases respectively, with 18 bases between them. The CDR3 DNA follows: TGTGCCACCAGCAGGGGAACGACAGGTAGCAGGCCCCAGCATTTT. Translating gives CATSRGTTGSRPQHF. Looking up the rest from reference TRBV15 and TRBJ1-5 gives the full variable domain: DAMVIQNPRYQVTQFGKPVTLSCSQTLNHNVMYWYQQKSSQAPKLLFHYYDKDFNNEADTPDNFQSRRPNTSFCFLDIRSPGLGDTAMYLCATSRGTTGSRPQHFGDGTRLSIL.

This clone appeared once. J is TRBJ1-4 and V is TRBV27, with 9 bases matching TRBD1. The V gene's germline CDR1 is MNHEY and CDR2 SMNVEV (reference sequence). Trimming cost V 4 bases and J 8 bases; bases outside gene matches: 8. This CDR3 comprises 15 residues. The CDR3 DNA reads as TGTGCCAGCAGTTCGACCGGGACAGGGATCGAAAAACTGTTTTTT. Translated, it gives CASSSTGTGIEKLFF.

The chain links TRBV4-2 to TRBJ2-7, with a possible D match to TRBD1 (6 bases). The CDR3 totals 15 residues. Germline values: CDR1 LGHNA, CDR2 YNFKEQ. Trimming removed 0 bases from V and 4 bases from J, with 13 bases in between. CDR3 in amino acids: CASSQEARGRYEQYF. In nucleotides, the CDR3 is TGTGCCAGCAGCCAAGAGGCCAGGGGAAGGTACGAGCAGTACTTC.

The rearrangement joins TRBV28 to TRBJ2-5; D possibly corresponds to TRBD2 (5 bases). The CDR3 spans 11 residues. Trimming took off 8 bases at V and 2 bases at J, with 6 bases between the two ends. The germline gives CDR1 MDHEN, CDR2 SYDVKM. CDR3 region: CASGGQETQYF. The DNA for the CDR3 is TGTGCCAGCGGCGGGCAAGAGACCCAGTACTTC.

The gene calls are TRBV7-3 and TRBJ2-7, with D maybe TRBD1 (5 bases). The CDR3 is 16 amino acids. Germline loops: CDR1 SGHTA, CDR2 FQGTGA. Between the trimmed V and J ends, which lost 2 bases and 2 bases, there was a span of 16 bases. The CDR3 nucleotides read TGTGCCAGCAGCTTACCTCACTCAGGGCTCCCCTACGAGCAGTACTTC. Translated: CASSLPHSGLPYEQYF. The entire variable domain, with the rest obtained from reference TRBV7-3 and TRBJ2-7, is as follows: GAGVSQTPSNKVTEKGKYVELRCDPISGHTALYWYRQSLGQGPEFLIYFQGTGAADDSGLPNDRFFAVRPEGSVSTLKIQRTERGDSAVYLCASSLPHSGLPYEQYFGPGTRLTVT.

V usage is TRBV7-3 and J usage is TRBJ1-6; 8 nucleotides line up with TRBD1. CDR1 SGHTA and CDR2 FQGTGA come from the germline V gene. The CDR3 covers 14 residues. Losses at the gene ends were 2 bases for V and 10 bases for J; bases not matched to a gene: 4. CDR3 bases: TGTGCCAGCAGCTTAGGGACAGGCCGCTCACCCCTCCACTTT. Its protein is CASSLGTGRSPLHF. Using reference TRBV7-3 and TRBJ1-6 for the parts outside the CDR3, the full variable domain is GAGVSQTPSNKVTEKGKYVELRCDPISGHTALYWYRQSLGQGPEFLIYFQGTGAADDSGLPNDRFFAVRPEGSVSTLKIQRTERGDSAVYLCASSLGTGRSPLHFGNGTRLTVT.

The J gene is TRBJ2-1, the V gene TRBV10-3, with 8 bases lining up with TRBD1. CDR3 size: 15 residues. The junction had 5 bases not matched to a gene; V was cut back by 2 bases and J by 5 bases. Germline V gene lookup returns CDR1 ENHRY and CDR2 SYGVKD. The DNA of the CDR3 is TGTGCCATCAGTGAGAGGGACAGGCCCGACAATGAGCAGTTCTTC. Protein: CAISERDRPDNEQFF.

The J gene is TRBJ2-1, the V gene TRBV10-1, with 9 bases identical to TRBD2. This CDR3 comprises 13 residues. The V gene's germline CDR1 is WNHNN and CDR2 SYGVQD (reference sequence). The V segment lost 6 bases and the J segment 7 bases; nucleotides outside the gene matches: 4. CDR3 sequence (DNA): TGCGCCAGCAGAGCTAGCGGGACGAATGAGCAGTTCTTC. It is translated as CASRASGTNEQFF.

The chain recombines TRBV7-9 with TRBJ2-1, with 7 bases aligning to TRBD1. The CDR3 spans 15 residues. Germline CDR1 reads SEHNR; CDR2 reads FQNEAQ (reference sequence). Losses at the gene ends were 6 bases for V and 7 bases for J; bases not matched to a gene: 12. As DNA, the CDR3 is TGTGCCAGCAGAGGAAACAGGGGCCCCCGAAATGAGCAGTTCTTC. Protein sequence: CASRGNRGPRNEQFF.

The rearrangement uses TRBV29-1 and TRBJ2-5, with D maybe TRBD1 (7 bases). CDR1 and CDR2 (germline): SQVTM, ANQGSEA. The CDR3 is 13 amino acids. Trimming removed 4 bases at V and 1 base at J, with 10 bases between. The CDR3 reads CSVGGTVQETQYF. CDR3 nucleotides: TGCAGCGTTGGCGGGACAGTCCAAGAGACCCAGTACTTC.

The rearrangement links TRBV5-1 to TRBJ1-4, with 11 positions matching TRBD1. Germline-derived CDR1 and CDR2 are SGHRS and YFSETQ. V lost 0 bases, J lost 0 bases, and 7 bases stayed unmatched. This CDR3 region has 19 residues. Here the CDR3 DNA reads TGCGCCAGCAGCTTGGCCGGTTTGGGACAGGGGGCAACTAATGAAAAACTGTTTTTT. Protein: CASSLAGLGQGATNEKLFF.

The gene calls are TRBV28 and TRBJ1-1; D gene unclear. Trimming removed 5 bases from V and 11 bases from J, with 24 bases in between. Germline V gene lookup returns CDR1 MDHEN and CDR2 SYDVKM. The CDR3 is made up of 15 amino acids. CDR3 nucleotides: TGTGCCAGCAGTACTATTGGGAGAGGGCAGCAGCAGGCTTTCTTT. Translated, it gives CASSTIGRGQQQAFF.

The rearrangement links TRBV3-1 (or the pseudogene TRBV3-2) to TRBJ1-6; unclear D gene. Deletions cut 1 base from V and 3 bases from J, with 7 bases between. The CDR3 length is 15 residues. Germline loops: CDR1 LGHDT, CDR2 YNNKEL (reference sequence). The CDR3 DNA follows: TGTGCCAGCAGCCAAGTGATACACTATAATTCACCCCTCCACTTT. This sequence encodes CASSQVIHYNSPLHF.